The present T cell receptor beta chain was sequenced within a study of T cells in Graves' hyperthyroidism and ophthalmopathy (dated by TCRdb to about 2019). With respect to the entire study: Peripheral blood was collected at initial diagnosis, before any treatment. An independent validation cohort of about 19 hyperthyroidism patients and 17 patients who later progressed to ophthalmopathy tested prospective prediction of ophthalmopathy. The roughly 100 discovery patients were randomly divided into training and test sets at a 7:3 ratio. Following sampling, methimazole starting at 30 mg daily was given to hyperthyroidism patients, and high-dose intravenous methylprednisolone was given to ophthalmopathy patients. The study also compared thyroid tissue and blood T-cell repertoires from several Graves' hyperthyroidism patients. A discovery cohort of roughly 100 patients, 43 with Graves' ophthalmopathy and under 60 with stable Graves' hyperthyroidism, was used to find distinguishing TCR V-J signatures. TCR Vbeta CDR3 sequencing of 135 peripheral blood samples (over 40 ophthalmopathy, 75 to 85 hyperthyroidism and around 17 progressor patients) is reported in the paper. Results the study describes overall, beyond this receptor: Sample size was not statistically predetermined, and blinding of investigators to group allocation was not performed. In validation, the model predicted progression to ophthalmopathy with approximately 70% sensitivity and approximately 78% specificity, a median of about 6.7 months before onset. A model built on a 13 V-J signature distinguished ophthalmopathy from stable hyperthyroidism, reaching 87.88% sensitivity and 81% to 83% specificity in cross-validation and 80%/75% in testing. Blood samples also contained most of the expanded thyroid clonotypes (frequency above 0.001), which suggests that blood repertoires may reflect thyroid immune responses.

This clonotype came up a few times. This clone's antigen is unknown. Base qualities were left out, and no much larger clone turns up one base away. The TCR beta CDR3 regions were amplified from RNA transcripts. The first round of RT-PCR for the TCR CDR3 was performed with the HTBI primer set and the Qiagen OneStep RT-PCR kit. Libraries were constructed in a second round of multiplex PCR, after which size selection and purification were performed. Sequencing of the libraries was done on an Illumina HiSeq2000 using paired-end 100 bp reads. The study's processing was this. SOAPnuke was used to process the raw data, removing reads that contained adapters or uncalled bases, had a mean Phred below 15, or lacked an exact match to the constant primer or identifier. High-quality paired reads were merged using COPE v1.2.5, and each unique nucleotide sequence was defined as a clonotype. MiTCR v1.1 was used to align the clonotypes against IMGT TRBV, TRBD and TRBJ reference segments. The analysis was restricted to V-J combinations with a frequency above 0.0001, which together covered 99% to 99.2% of the repertoires. The TCS score was defined as the ratio of F50 (clonal expansion) to E x V (chaos), calculated using BLOSUM62-based TCRdist between CDR3 peptides within each V-J. Welch's t-statistics and random forest reduced 450 to 600 V-J features to about 13, which were used in a naive Bayes classifier (R e1071). TCRdb applied fastp at Q25 and MiXCR to the public reads, then kept only in-frame beta chains. Every entry covers one CDR3 protein and lists the most common genes and DNA from its rows. What appears here as the V and J calls and clone size reflects TCRdb's work, not the paper's. The sample table shows approximately 320,000 distinct CDR3 sequences, and 16% are seen once. The ten largest make up approximately 35% of the sample.

V has 2 bases trimmed and J has 5 bases trimmed; junction bases matching no gene number 7. The CDR3 covers 15 residues, taking in both the cysteine and the phenylalanine. The kept DNA is CDR3 alone, 45 bases in frame from the first base. CDR1 is given as MNHNS and CDR2 as SASEGT, both from the germline V gene. Stable Graves' hyperthyroidism was defined as no progression to ophthalmopathy during 18 months of follow-up. Hyperthyroidism patients were newly diagnosed, with disease duration under 2 months, and aged 18 to 65 years. Exclusion was applied to patients with uncontrolled infections, other autoimmune diseases, pregnancy or lactation. Diagnoses relied on clinical symptoms, serum thyroxine and TRAb, thyroid ultrasound and orbital computed tomography. Ficoll-Paque density gradient centrifugation was used to isolate PBMCs from approximately 11 ml of fresh peripheral blood. Trizol reagent was used to extract total RNA, and RNA quality was then checked on an Agilent 2100 Bioanalyzer.

The sequence derives from a man aged 25-45 years with Graves' hyperthyroidism. Here the chain combines TRBV6-1 and TRBJ2-3; the junction holds 7 bases that match TRBD1. The specimen sequenced was blood. The DNA sequence reads TGTGCCAGCAGTGAAATAGGGGGCTATAGAGATACGCAGTATTTT. It encodes CASSEIGGYRDTQYF.